The clone carrying this TCR beta chain was recorded a few times. As yet, its antigen is unknown. The sample belongs to a study of CD8 T cells in ankylosing spondylitis. Regarding the study as a whole: Significant enrichment of disease-linked clones was reported in matched ankylosing spondylitis synovial fluid. One TCR beta motif, made up of several highly homologous variants, appeared characteristic of ankylosing spondylitis blood. Both synovial fluid and blood in reactive arthritis had previously been reported to carry some motif variants.

Generation of TCR beta libraries employed quantitative 5'-RACE incorporating molecular barcodes. MiXCR, applied by TCRdb to the 5' RACE reads, yields one record per CDR3 protein. The table records under 950,000 distinct CDR3 sequences, under 20% of them present only once. The sequence came from a male donor with ankylosing spondylitis. Sequencing input: blood, either unsorted or a sorted T cell fraction (not recorded which).

The CDR3 reads CAISENIYNSPLHF. CDR3 bases: TGTGCCATCAGTGAGAACATCTATAATTCACCCCTCCACTTT. The chain joins TRBV10-3 to TRBJ1-6; D remains unclear. The CDR3 has 14 residues. V gave up 2 bases and J gave up 3 bases, with 5 bases separating them. CDR1 ENHRY and CDR2 SYGVKD come from the germline V gene.